This entry is about one TCR beta chain. Its cognate antigen is unknown. The method was immunoSEQ multiplex PCR; TCRdb's version includes in-frame clones alone and lacks a portion of them. The sample has approximately 60,000 clones; around 84% are singletons. The sample comes from a study of vaccination effects on CD4 cells after COVID-19. Background on the study: CD4+ T cells specific for antigen were expanded with viral peptide pools by the ViraFEST assay before sequencing. Over 1.5 million PBMC per well were cultured with 9 to 10 IU/ml IL-2 and 7.5 to 10 ug/ml peptides. Broader study findings: Substantial clonal contraction characterized both infection- and vaccine-induced clones late after vaccination.

Researchers isolated CD4+ T cells once approximately 10 days of culture had elapsed. As their vaccination, participants received two doses of either BNT162b2 or mRNA-1273. Among the vaccine recipients, none had a prior SARS-CoV-2 infection, and nucleocapsid antibodies were negative. The material sequenced was CD4+ T cells from PBMCs cultured without peptide, taken after COVID-19 vaccination. The receptor was derived from a human donor who received a COVID-19 vaccine.

The CDR3 coding sequence is TGTGCCAGCAGCCACCCGGTAAACTCTGGAAACACCATATATTTT. Protein product: CASSHPVNSGNTIYF. The chain is built from TRBV3-1 (or the pseudogene TRBV3-2) and TRBJ1-3; D gene ambiguous. The V end lost 3 bases, the J end lost 0 bases, and 9 bases lay between the germline ends. The CDR3 runs 15 residues. Germline lookup yields CDR1 LGHDT and CDR2 YNNKEL (reference sequence).